These 10 T cell receptor beta chains were all obtained from the same sample, sequenced in a study of Graves' ophthalmopathy and Graves' hyperthyroidism (dated by TCRdb to 2016 to 2019). Sequencing instrument: Illumina HiSeq 2000. TCR beta CDR3 regions were amplified from RNA transcripts for repertoire sequencing. The first round was an RT-PCR using HTBI primers with the Qiagen OneStep RT-PCR kit, and this first round was followed by a second-round multiplex PCR, then size selection and purification. The public reads were quality trimmed at Q25 with fastp and then assembled into clones with MiXCR by TCRdb, keeping productive beta chains. Identical CDR3 protein sequences are pooled into one entry, listed with their most common genes and DNA. The sample records around 1,200,000 distinct CDR3 sequences, about 35% of which are singletons. Around 10% of the sample goes to the ten largest clones. Source material: peripheral blood or thyroid tissue (not recorded which). These receptors were obtained from an adult man with Graves' hyperthyroidism.

This clonotype has at least ten counts. The gene calls are TRBV7-2 and TRBJ2-7, with 9 bases identical to TRBD1. The CDR3 totals 12 residues. Losses at the gene ends were 5 bases for V and 5 bases for J; bases not matched to a gene: 1. Germline V gene data show CDR1 as SGHTA and CDR2 as FQGNSA. CDR3 coding DNA: TGTGCCAGCAGCGGGACAGGGAACGAGCAGTACTTC. It is translated as CASSGTGNEQYF. Drawing the rest from reference TRBV7-2 and TRBJ2-7, the complete variable domain is GAGVSQSPSNKVTEKGKDVELRCDPISGHTALYWYRQSLGQGLEFLIYFQGNSAPDKSGLPSDRFSAERTGGSVSTLTIQRTQQEDSAVYLCASSGTGNEQYFGPGTRLTVT.

The chain carries TRBV27 and TRBJ2-7, with 9 bases lining up with TRBD2. Per the germline V gene, CDR1 is MNHEY and CDR2 is SMNVEV (reference sequence). V gave up 7 bases and J gave up 2 bases; unmatched junction bases: 9. CDR3 length: 15 amino acids. The CDR3 DNA reads TGTGCCAGCAAAGCCGGGACTAGCCTCGCCTACGAGCAGTACTTC. Protein sequence: CASKAGTSLAYEQYF.

The chain couples TRBV25-1 to TRBJ2-7; 7 nucleotides align to TRBD1. CDR1 is MGHDK and CDR2 is SYGVNS in the germline V gene. This CDR3 comprises 16 residues. Unmatched junction bases numbered 9, after V lost 1 base and J lost 3 bases. CDR3 DNA sequence: TGTGCCAGCAGTGAATTCCCGGGACAGCGGATCTACGAGCAGTACTTC. Translation gives CASSEFPGQRIYEQYF.

This chain connects TRBV5-1 to TRBJ1-2; perhaps TRBD1 as D (6 bases). The CDR3 has 14 amino acids. The V end was cut by 0 bases, the J end by 6 bases, with 12 bases between. Germline CDR1 is SGHRS and CDR2 is YFSETQ. The chain's CDR3 is CASSLEGGEDGYTF. The CDR3 DNA reads TGCGCCAGCAGCTTGGAGGGGGGCGAGGATGGCTACACCTTC.

About this clonotype itself: Being one base from a much bigger clone, this may be a read error. The rearrangement uses TRBV6-6 and TRBJ1-1; 7 bases agree with TRBD1. The CDR3 has 14 residues. Germline CDR1 and CDR2: MNHNY and SVGAGI (reference sequence). The CDR3 DNA sequence: TGTGCCAGCAGTGCCCCGGGACAGAACACTGGAGCTTTCTTT. Translated, it gives CASSAPGQNTGAFF.

The V gene is TRBV7-6, the J gene TRBJ2-5; 11 bases fit TRBD2. The V gene's germline CDR1 is SGHVS and CDR2 FNYEAQ. The length of the CDR3 is 15 residues. The V gene end was trimmed by 0 bases and the J gene end by 7 bases; junction bases not matched to a gene: 4. This CDR3 reads CASSLATSGMRTQYF. CDR3 DNA sequence: TGTGCCAGCAGCTTAGCGACTAGCGGGATGAGGACCCAGTACTTC.

V usage is TRBV30 and J usage is TRBJ1-2; tentatively, D is TRBD1 (5 bases). V lost 1 base and J lost 9, with 12 bases in between. Per the germline V gene, CDR1 is GTSNPN and CDR2 is SVGIG (reference sequence). The CDR3 totals 12 residues. The DNA for the CDR3 is TGTGCCTGGAGTGCTGACGGGACCCGCTACACCTTC. Amino acid sequence: CAWSADGTRYTF.

This clonotype showed up many times. The rearrangement uses TRBV7-9 and TRBJ2-5; D unresolved. Trimming stripped 1 base from V and 2 bases from J, with 8 bases between. This CDR3 region has 14 residues. Germline CDR1 is SEHNR and CDR2 is FQNEAQ (reference sequence). The CDR3 region has the DNA TGTGCCAGCAGCTTAGAGGCAGAACAAGAGACCCAGTACTTC. It codes for CASSLEAEQETQYF.

The chain links TRBV29-1 to TRBJ1-1; TRBD1 matches 7 bases. This CDR3 has 16 amino acids. Losses at the gene ends were 0 bases for V and 4 bases for J; bases not matched to a gene: 11. Per the germline V gene, CDR1 is SQVTM and CDR2 is ANQGSEA. CDR3 sequence reads: CSVEEPQGWFGTEAFF. For the CDR3, the DNA is TGCAGCGTTGAAGAACCACAGGGGTGGTTCGGCACTGAAGCTTTCTTT.

In its sample, this clonotype was seen many times. The chain recombines TRBV5-1 with TRBJ1-6, with D perhaps TRBD1 (6 bases). Germline-derived CDR1 and CDR2 are SGHRS and YFSETQ. Trimming removed 3 bases from V and 3 bases from J, with 13 bases in between. CDR3 length: 16 amino acids. CDR3 bases: TGCGCCAGCAGCTCACGGGACACCGACTATAATTCACCCCTCCACTTT. Translation gives CASSSRDTDYNSPLHF.